This T cell receptor (beta chain) appears in the sequencing data of a study of blood T cell repertoires in COVID-19. Background on the study: Acute and convalescent COVID-19 samples came from the United States, Italy and Spain.

Germline CDR1 is KGHDR and CDR2 is SFDVKD. This CDR3 region has 14 residues. J was trimmed by 4 bases and V by 3 bases; bases with no gene match: 2. Researchers sorted participants into cohorts using their self-reported clinical history. Recovered status in Cohort 3 required two negative PCRs, clearance, or symptom resolution. Per the original data handling: Estimated nucleated cell counts came from reference gene primer amplification. TCRdb's copy holds only in-frame clones and misses some; the assay was immunoSEQ multiplex PCR. V and J calls and clone size follow that table, whereas D and trimming were derived from the DNA. The sample lists a few hundred thousand clones; over 75% were seen once.

Sequenced sample: PBMCs or T cells enriched from blood (not recorded which). V and J are TRBV24-1 and TRBJ2-5, with TRBD2 matching over 9 bases. This receptor was obtained from a woman aged 45-65 years who had recovered from COVID-19. The CDR3 sequence is CATSDISGRETQYF. CDR3 DNA sequence: TGTGCCACCAGTGATATTAGCGGGAGAGAGACCCAGTACTTC.